This TCR beta chain was recorded in a study of identical twins. Study-wide results and limits: Analyses of zero insertions could, in part, be confounded by invariant MAIT and iNKT cells.

The cDNA had a unique molecular identifier and a template-switch universal primer site. TCRdb processed the 5' RACE reads anew with MiXCR; each CDR3 protein has one entry. The table lists 690,000 or so distinct CDR3 sequences, around 8.6% of them singletons. The germline V gene has CDR1 LNHNV and CDR2 YYDKDF (reference sequence). The CDR3 runs 18 residues. Trimming removed 0 bases from V and 4 bases from J, with 19 bases in between. This clonotype was seen many times. Its specificity is unknown. Donors were all healthy Caucasians. The same data also contributed to another study, on yellow fever vaccine responses in identical twins.

The sequenced material came from PBMCs. V is TRBV15 and J is TRBJ1-5, with a tentative D call TRBD1 (5 bases). This TCR derives from a woman aged 18-29 years in good health. The DNA of the CDR3 is TGTGCCACCAGCAGAGATCTAATAGGTGGCAGGGAAAATCAGCCCCAGCATTTT. This gives the protein CATSRDLIGGRENQPQHF.